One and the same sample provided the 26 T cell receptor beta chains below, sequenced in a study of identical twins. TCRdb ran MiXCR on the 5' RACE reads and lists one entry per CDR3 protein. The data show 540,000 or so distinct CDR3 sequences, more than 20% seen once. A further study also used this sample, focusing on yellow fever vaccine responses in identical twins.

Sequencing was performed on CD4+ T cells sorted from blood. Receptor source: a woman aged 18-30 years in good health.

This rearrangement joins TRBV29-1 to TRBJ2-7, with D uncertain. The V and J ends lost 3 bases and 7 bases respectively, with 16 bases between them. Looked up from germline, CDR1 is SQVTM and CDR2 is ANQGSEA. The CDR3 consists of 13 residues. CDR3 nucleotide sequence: TGCAGCGTTGAGGATACCTTCGACGGTGAGCAGTACGTC. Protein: CSVEDTFDGEQYV.

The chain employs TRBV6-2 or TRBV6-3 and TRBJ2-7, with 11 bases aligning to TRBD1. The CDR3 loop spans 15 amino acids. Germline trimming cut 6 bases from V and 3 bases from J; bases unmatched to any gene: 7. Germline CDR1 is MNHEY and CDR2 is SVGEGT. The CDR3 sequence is CASRHPGQGVYEQYF. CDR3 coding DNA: TGTGCCAGCAGACACCCGGGACAGGGGGTCTACGAGCAGTACTTC.

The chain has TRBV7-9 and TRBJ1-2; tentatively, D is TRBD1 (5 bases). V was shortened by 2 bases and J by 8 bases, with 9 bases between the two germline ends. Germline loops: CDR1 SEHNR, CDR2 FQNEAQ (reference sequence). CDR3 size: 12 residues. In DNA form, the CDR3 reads TGTGCCAGCAGCTTAAGCAGGGCCGGCTACACCTTC. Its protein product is CASSLSRAGYTF.

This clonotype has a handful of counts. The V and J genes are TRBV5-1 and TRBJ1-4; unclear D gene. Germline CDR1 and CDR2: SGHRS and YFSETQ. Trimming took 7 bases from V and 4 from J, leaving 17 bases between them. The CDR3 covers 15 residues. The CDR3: CASGPLGIDNEKLFF. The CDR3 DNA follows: TGCGCCAGCGGACCCTTGGGTATTGATAATGAAAAACTGTTTTTT. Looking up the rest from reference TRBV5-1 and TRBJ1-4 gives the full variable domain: KAGVTQTPRYLIKTRGQQVTLSCSPISGHRSVSWYQQTPGQGLQFLFEYFSETQRNKGNFPGRFSGRQFSNSRSEMNVSTLELGDSALYLCASGPLGIDNEKLFFGSGTQLSVL.

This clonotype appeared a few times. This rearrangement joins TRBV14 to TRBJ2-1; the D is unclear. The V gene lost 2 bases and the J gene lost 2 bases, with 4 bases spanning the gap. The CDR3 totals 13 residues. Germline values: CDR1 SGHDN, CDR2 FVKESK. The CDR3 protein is CASSQITYNEQFF. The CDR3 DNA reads TGTGCCAGCAGCCAAATAACCTACAATGAGCAGTTCTTC.

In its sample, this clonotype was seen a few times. The CDR3 bases are TGTGCCAGCCGAATAAATGACAGCCTCACTGAAGCTTTCTTT. Its translation: CASRINDSLTEAFF. The genes are TRBV21-1 and TRBJ1-1; the table's D call TRBD1 went unverified against the DNA. TRBV21-1 is a pseudogene. The CDR3 sequence is 14 residues long.

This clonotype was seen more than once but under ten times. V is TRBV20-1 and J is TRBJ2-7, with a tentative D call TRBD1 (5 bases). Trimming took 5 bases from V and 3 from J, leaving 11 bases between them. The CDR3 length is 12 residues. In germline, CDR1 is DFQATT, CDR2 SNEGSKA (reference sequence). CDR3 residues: CSADDQGYEQYV. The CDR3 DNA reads TGCAGTGCTGATGACCAGGGCTACGAGCAGTACGTC.

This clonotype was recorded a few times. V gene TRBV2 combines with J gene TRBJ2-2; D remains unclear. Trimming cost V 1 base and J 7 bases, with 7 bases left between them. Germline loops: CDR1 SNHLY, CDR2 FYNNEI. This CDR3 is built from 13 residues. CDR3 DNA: TGTGCCAGCAGTGAAGGGGGTGTCGGGGAGCTGTTTTTT. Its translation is CASSEGGVGELFF.

The CDR3 here is CSAPAGGLSTDTQYF. In nucleotides, the CDR3 is TGCAGCGCCCCAGCGGGAGGGCTAAGCACAGATACGCAGTATTTT. The chain employs TRBV29-1 and TRBJ2-3; 10 nucleotides line up with TRBD2. CDR1 and CDR2 from the germline V gene are SQVTM and ANQGSEA. The CDR3 has 15 amino acids. V lost 7 bases, J lost 0 bases, and 7 bases stayed unmatched.

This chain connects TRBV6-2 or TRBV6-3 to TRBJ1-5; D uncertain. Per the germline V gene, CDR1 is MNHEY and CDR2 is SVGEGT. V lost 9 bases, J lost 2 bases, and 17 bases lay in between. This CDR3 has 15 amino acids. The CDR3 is CASHFSAAGNQPQHF. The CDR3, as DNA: TGTGCCAGTCACTTCTCGGCCGCTGGCAATCAGCCCCAGCATTTT.

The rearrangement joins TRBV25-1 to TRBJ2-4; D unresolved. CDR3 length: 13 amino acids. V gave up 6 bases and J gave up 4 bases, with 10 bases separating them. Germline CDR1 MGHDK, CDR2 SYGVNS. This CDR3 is CASSNKKKNIQYF. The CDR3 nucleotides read TGTGCCAGCAGCAACAAAAAGAAAAACATTCAGTACTTC.

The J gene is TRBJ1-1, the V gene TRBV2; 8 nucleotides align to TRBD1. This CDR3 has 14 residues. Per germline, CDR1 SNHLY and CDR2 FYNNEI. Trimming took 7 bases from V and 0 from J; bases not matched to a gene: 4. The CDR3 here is CASMMGQVNTEAFF. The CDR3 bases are TGTGCCAGCATGATGGGACAGGTGAACACTGAAGCTTTCTTT.

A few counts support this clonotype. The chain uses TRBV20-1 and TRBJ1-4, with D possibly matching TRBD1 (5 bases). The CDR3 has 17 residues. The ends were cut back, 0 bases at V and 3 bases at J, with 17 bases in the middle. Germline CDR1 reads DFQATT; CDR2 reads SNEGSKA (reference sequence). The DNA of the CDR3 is TGCAGTGCTAGAGATTCTGTGGGGCCAAAGGCTAATGAAAAACTGTTTTTT. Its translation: CSARDSVGPKANEKLFF.

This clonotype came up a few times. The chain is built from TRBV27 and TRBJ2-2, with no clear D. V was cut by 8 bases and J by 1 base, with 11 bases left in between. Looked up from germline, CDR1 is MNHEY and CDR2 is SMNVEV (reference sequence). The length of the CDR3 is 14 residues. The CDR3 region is CASRSNGNTGELFF. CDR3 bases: TGTGCCAGCCGATCAAACGGGAACACCGGGGAGCTGTTTTTT.

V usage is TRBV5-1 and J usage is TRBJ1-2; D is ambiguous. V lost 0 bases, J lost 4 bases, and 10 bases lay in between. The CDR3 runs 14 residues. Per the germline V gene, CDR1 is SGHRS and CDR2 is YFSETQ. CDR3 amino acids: CASSLAGQSYGYTF. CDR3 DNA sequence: TGCGCCAGCAGCTTGGCCGGTCAAAGCTATGGCTACACCTTC.

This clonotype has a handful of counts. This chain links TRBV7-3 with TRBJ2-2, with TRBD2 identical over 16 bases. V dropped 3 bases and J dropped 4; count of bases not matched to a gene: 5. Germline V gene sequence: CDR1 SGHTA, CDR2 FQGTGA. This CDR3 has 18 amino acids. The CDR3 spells CASSLGLAGGPGTGELFF. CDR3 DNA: TGTGCCAGCAGCTTGGGACTAGCGGGAGGGCCCGGCACCGGGGAGCTGTTTTTT.

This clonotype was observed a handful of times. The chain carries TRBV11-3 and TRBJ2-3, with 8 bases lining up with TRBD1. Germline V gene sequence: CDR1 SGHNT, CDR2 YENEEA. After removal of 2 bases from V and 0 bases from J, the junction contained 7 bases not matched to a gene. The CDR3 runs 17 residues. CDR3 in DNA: TGTGCCAGCAGCTTACCCGACAGGGGAACAAGCACAGATACGCAGTATTTT. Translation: CASSLPDRGTSTDTQYF.

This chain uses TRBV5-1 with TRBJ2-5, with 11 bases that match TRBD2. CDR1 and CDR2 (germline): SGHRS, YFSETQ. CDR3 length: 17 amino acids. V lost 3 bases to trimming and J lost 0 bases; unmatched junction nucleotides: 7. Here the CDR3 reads CASSSGLAGPYQETQYF. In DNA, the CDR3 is TGCGCCAGCAGCTCCGGACTAGCGGGCCCGTACCAAGAGACCCAGTACTTC.

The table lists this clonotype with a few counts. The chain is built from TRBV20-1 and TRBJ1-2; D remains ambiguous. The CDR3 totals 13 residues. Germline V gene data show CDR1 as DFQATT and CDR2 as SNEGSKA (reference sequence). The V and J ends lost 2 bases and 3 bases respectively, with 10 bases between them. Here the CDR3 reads CSARNQADYGYTF. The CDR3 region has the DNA TGCAGTGCTAGAAATCAAGCCGACTATGGCTACACCTTC.

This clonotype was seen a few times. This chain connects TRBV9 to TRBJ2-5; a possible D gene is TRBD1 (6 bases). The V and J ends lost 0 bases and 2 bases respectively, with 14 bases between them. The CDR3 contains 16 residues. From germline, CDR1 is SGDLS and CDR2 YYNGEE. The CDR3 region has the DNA TGTGCCAGCAGCGTAGCATTCCAGGGGTTTCAAGAGACCCAGTACTTC. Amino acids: CASSVAFQGFQETQYF.

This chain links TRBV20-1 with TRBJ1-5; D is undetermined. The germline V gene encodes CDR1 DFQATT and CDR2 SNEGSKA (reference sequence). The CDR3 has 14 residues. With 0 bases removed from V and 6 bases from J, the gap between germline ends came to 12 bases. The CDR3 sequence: CSARDQVPGQPQHF. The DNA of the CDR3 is TGCAGTGCTAGAGACCAGGTCCCCGGTCAGCCCCAGCATTTT.

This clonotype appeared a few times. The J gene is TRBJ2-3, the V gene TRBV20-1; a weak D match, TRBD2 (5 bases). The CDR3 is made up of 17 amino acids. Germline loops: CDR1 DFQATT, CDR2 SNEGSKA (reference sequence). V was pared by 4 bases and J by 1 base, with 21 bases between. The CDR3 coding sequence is TGCAGTGCTAAACCCCGGACTGGCAGCGGAGGCACAGATACGCAGTATTTT. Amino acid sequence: CSAKPRTGSGGTDTQYF.

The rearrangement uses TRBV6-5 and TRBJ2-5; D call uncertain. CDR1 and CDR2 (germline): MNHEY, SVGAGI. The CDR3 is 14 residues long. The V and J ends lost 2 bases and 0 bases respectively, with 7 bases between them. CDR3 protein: CASSYNGHQETQYF. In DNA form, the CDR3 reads TGTGCCAGCAGTTACAACGGCCACCAAGAGACCCAGTACTTC.

DNA of the CDR3: TGTGCCAGCAGTTCCCCCGAGCGGGGATTTGAGCAGTTCTTC. It specifies CASSSPERGFEQFF. The chain couples TRBV12-3 or TRBV12-4 to TRBJ2-1; 7 bases fit TRBD2. The CDR3 spans 14 residues. V lost 4 bases, J lost 9 bases, and 9 bases stayed unmatched.

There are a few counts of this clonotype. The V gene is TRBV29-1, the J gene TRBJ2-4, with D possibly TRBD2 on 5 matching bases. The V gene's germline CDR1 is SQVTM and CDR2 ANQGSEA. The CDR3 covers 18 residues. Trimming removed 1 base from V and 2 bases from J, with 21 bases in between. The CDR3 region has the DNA TGCAGCGTTGAAGGCAGTACTTACGGGATGAGGACCAAAAACATTCAGTACTTC. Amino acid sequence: CSVEGSTYGMRTKNIQYF.

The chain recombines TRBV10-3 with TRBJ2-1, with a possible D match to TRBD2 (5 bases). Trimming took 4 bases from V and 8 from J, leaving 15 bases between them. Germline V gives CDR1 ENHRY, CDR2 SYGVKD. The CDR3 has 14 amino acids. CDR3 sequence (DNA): TGTGCCATCAGTGGGACTCCCTTAACCTATGAGCAGTTCTTC. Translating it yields CAISGTPLTYEQFF.